These 5 T cell receptor beta chains were sequenced from one sample in a study of tumor-infiltrating lymphocytes in primary liver carcinoma. From about 0.5 ug of total RNA, TCR beta-specific cDNA was reverse-transcribed using a constant-region primer. Nested multiplex PCR, run for three rounds with slightly modified ARM-PCR, yielded TCR beta libraries. The opening two PCR rounds, around 9 cycles each, paired TRBV1-TRBV30 forward primers with a C-beta reverse primer. TCRdb called the multiplex PCR reads again in MiXCR, with one record for every CDR3 protein. Among about 48,000 distinct CDR3 sequences listed, about 80% were seen once. Unsorted bulk tissue of about 20-31 mg yielded co-extracted RNA and DNA. The sequencing sample was made of liver tumor tissue from sampling region 3. Sample subset: tumor region T3, left-lateral pole. These receptors were obtained from a man between 35 and 55 years old with primary liver carcinoma and hepatitis B virus infection.

The rearrangement links TRBV9 to TRBJ2-3; D tentatively reads TRBD1 or TRBD2 (6 bases each). From germline, CDR1 is SGDLS and CDR2 YYNGEE. V was cut by 3 bases and J by 5 bases, with 16 bases left in between. This CDR3 spans 15 amino acids. The CDR3 is CASSELGGGGDTQYF. The CDR3 coding sequence is TGTGCCAGCAGCGAACTAGGAGGGGGTGGAGATACGCAGTATTTT.

In the case of this clonotype: The junction departs from the called germline gene at one end, perhaps through a read error. This rearrangement joins TRBV30 to TRBJ2-7, with 10 bases fitting TRBD1. The germline V gene encodes CDR1 GTSNPN and CDR2 SVGIG (reference sequence). The CDR3 spans 15 residues. In nucleotides, the CDR3 is TGTGCCTGGAGTTTTGGGACAGGGGACTCCTACGAGCAGTACTTT. Encoded protein: CAWSFGTGDSYEQYF.

Comment on this clonotype: The junction departs from the called germline gene at one end, perhaps through a read error. The CDR3 spells CASSYSREHCF. CDR3 nucleotide sequence: TGTGCCAGCAGTTACTCGCGAGAGCATTGCTTC. This chain links TRBV6-5 with TRBJ2-7; no clear D. CDR1 and CDR2 (germline): MNHEY, SVGAGI. The CDR3 has 11 amino acids.

Note on this clonotype: Sequence at one end of the junction differs from germline and may be a read error. This rearrangement joins TRBV6-5 to TRBJ2-7; no firm D call. CDR3 size: 13 residues. Germline-derived CDR1 and CDR2 are MNHEY and SVGAGI. The CDR3 bases are TGTACCAGCAAAAACTACAGCTCCTACGAGCAGTACTTT. Residues: CTSKNYSSYEQYF.

This clonotype came up a few times. CDR3: CASSISGYNEQFF. The CDR3 nucleotides read TGTGCCAGTAGTATATCGGGGTACAATGAGCAGTTCTTC. The V gene is TRBV19, the J gene TRBJ2-1; tentatively, D is TRBD2 (5 bases). Germline V gene data show CDR1 as LNHDA and CDR2 as SQIVND (reference sequence). The CDR3 length is 13 residues. Trimming stripped 2 bases from V and 4 bases from J, with 6 bases between.